This T cell receptor (beta chain) was captured in a study of cytomegalovirus exposure and HLA in healthy donors. Regarding the study as a whole: Immune exposure data for these donors was limited to CMV serostatus.

The CDR3 extends over 15 amino acids. Germline V lookup: CDR1 SGHRS, CDR2 YFSETQ. Trimming removed 0 bases at V and 0 bases at J, with 7 bases between. The PCR made use of 60 Vbeta and 13 Jbeta primers. The repertoire was sequenced with immunoSEQ multiplex PCR; TCRdb's copy has only in-frame clones and lacks some. The table lists some 93,000 clones, approximately 80% of them singletons, with under 4% in the top ten. This clone was recorded once. Its target is not known. This sequence was found in a man aged 45-65 years in good health and CMV-seronegative. This chain joins TRBV5-1 and TRBJ2-1; TRBD2 might be the D (5 bases). The sample consisted of PBMCs. Written as DNA, the CDR3 is TGCGCCAGCAGCTTGGCCGCGGGCTCCTACAATGAGCAGTTCTTC. Its protein product is CASSLAAGSYNEQFF.